The next 22 T cell receptor beta chains were all read from a single sample in a study of patients and donors after allogeneic stem cell transplantation. TCRdb reanalysed the RT-PCR reads using MiXCR and keeps one entry per CDR3 protein. The sample lists approximately 250,000 distinct CDR3 sequences; roughly 13% were seen once. The source material was blood, either unsorted or a sorted T cell fraction (not recorded which). Receptors originate from a human donor who was either an allogeneic HSCT recipient or a stem cell or donor lymphocyte infusion donor (not recorded which). It is not recorded whose cells these are; they may come from a transplant donor.

The J gene is TRBJ2-7, the V gene TRBV29-1; no definite D call. Germline CDR1 is SQVTM and CDR2 is ANQGSEA. The CDR3 extends over 11 amino acids. Deletions cut 5 bases from V and 0 bases from J, with 5 bases between. DNA for the CDR3: TGCAGCGTTAGTTTCTCCTACGAGCAGTACTTC. Translating gives CSVSFSYEQYF.

The rearrangement links TRBV5-1 to TRBJ2-2; possible D gene TRBD1, 5 bases. Trimming pared 6 bases from V and 1 base from J, leaving 13 bases between. Germline lookup yields CDR1 SGHRS and CDR2 YFSETQ. The CDR3 runs 15 residues. The DNA for the CDR3 is TGCGCCAGCAAAAATGTGCAGGGGAACACCGGGGAGCTGTTTTTT. As protein: CASKNVQGNTGELFF.

This chain connects TRBV19 to TRBJ1-2; no reliable D call. Per the germline V gene, CDR1 is LNHDA and CDR2 is SQIVND (reference sequence). Trimming removed 3 bases from V and 4 bases from J, with 9 bases in between. The CDR3 has 13 residues. The CDR3: CASSIDPGYGYTF. The CDR3 nucleotides read TGTGCCAGTAGTATCGACCCGGGCTATGGCTACACCTTC.

This clonotype was seen only a few times. This chain joins TRBV25-1 and TRBJ2-7, with D perhaps matching TRBD1 or TRBD2 (6 bases each). This CDR3 spans 17 amino acids. The V and J ends lost 8 bases and 3 bases respectively, with 26 bases between them. Germline-derived CDR1 and CDR2 are MGHDK and SYGVNS. The chain's CDR3 is CASQSTRGTQDVYEQYF. As DNA, the CDR3 is TGTGCCAGCCAATCCACTAGGGGGACTCAGGACGTCTACGAGCAGTACTTC.

This clonotype came up many times. The chain employs TRBV6-5 and TRBJ2-7; 8 nucleotides line up with TRBD1. J lost 1 base, V lost 2 bases, and 4 bases had no gene match. The CDR3 spans 15 residues. CDR1 is MNHEY and CDR2 is SVGAGI in the germline V gene. CDR3 residues: CASSYGTGQSYEQYF. The DNA of the CDR3 is TGTGCCAGCAGTTACGGGACAGGACAGTCCTACGAGCAGTACTTC.

This clonotype showed up just a few times. The rearrangement joins TRBV12-3 or TRBV12-4 to TRBJ1-2; 9 nucleotides agree with TRBD1. CDR3 length: 16 residues. V lost 2 bases and J lost 4; bases outside the gene matches: 8. CDR3 protein: CASSLRPGQGFYGYTF. DNA for the CDR3: TGTGCCAGCAGTTTACGCCCGGGACAGGGATTCTATGGCTACACCTTC.

A few counts support this clonotype. The chain uses TRBV30 and TRBJ1-6; D might be TRBD1 (5 bases). V dropped 1 base and J dropped 8 bases, with 12 bases sitting between them. The CDR3 covers 14 residues. Germline V gene lookup returns CDR1 GTSNPN and CDR2 SVGIG (reference sequence). The CDR3 here is CAWSAGGTDSPLHF. Here the CDR3 DNA reads TGTGCCTGGAGTGCGGGGGGAACGGATTCACCCCTCCACTTT.

The V call is TRBV6-1, the J call TRBJ1-1; D is undetermined. The V gene lost 4 bases and the J gene lost 6 bases, with 12 bases spanning the gap. CDR1 is MNHNS, CDR2 SASEGT, per germline. The CDR3 has 13 amino acids. Written as DNA, the CDR3 is TGTGCCAGCAGTGGAAGGGAAGCCGCTGAAGCTTTCTTT. Translating gives CASSGREAAEAFF.

The chain is built from TRBV4-1 and TRBJ2-5; D gene unclear. Germline CDR1 is MGHRA and CDR2 is YSYEKL. The CDR3 totals 13 residues. The CDR3 protein is CGSSDMIGETQYF. In DNA form, the CDR3 reads TGCGGGAGTTCGGATATGATAGGAGAGACCCAGTACTTC.

This clonotype was recorded at least ten times. The chain is built from TRBV15 and TRBJ2-4; the D gene is possibly TRBD2 (6 bases). Trimming removed 5 bases from V and 5 bases from J, with 16 bases in between. The CDR3 is 15 residues long. CDR1 is LNHNV and CDR2 is YYDKDF in the germline V gene (reference sequence). CDR3 coding DNA: TGTGCCACCAGCTCCAGCGGGTTAGGGGAAAACATTCAGTACTTC. Its protein is CATSSSGLGENIQYF.

The table lists this clonotype with many counts. CDR3 region: CASSHTYEQYF. The CDR3 DNA follows: TGTGCCAGCAGCCATACTTACGAGCAGTACTTC. This rearrangement joins TRBV11-2 to TRBJ2-7; D is undetermined. The CDR3 runs 11 residues. Germline CDR1 SGHAT, CDR2 FQNNGV. Trimming cost V 5 bases and J 4 bases, with 6 bases left between them.

The V and J genes are TRBV12-3 or TRBV12-4 and TRBJ1-4; D is unresolved. CDR3 length equals 14 residues. V was cut by 3 bases and J by 5 bases, with 10 bases left in between. The CDR3 here is CASSFLWPNEKLFF. Written as DNA, the CDR3 is TGTGCCAGCAGTTTCCTTTGGCCCAATGAAAAACTGTTTTTT.

This clonotype was detected ten times or more. The chain uses TRBV12-3 or TRBV12-4 and TRBJ2-6; a possible D gene is TRBD2 (6 bases). CDR3 length equals 14 residues. The V and J ends lost 11 bases and 3 bases respectively, with 14 bases between them. CDR3 region: CAGWQGGGANVLTF. For the CDR3, the DNA is TGTGCCGGATGGCAGGGAGGTGGGGCCAACGTCCTGACTTTC.

The V call is TRBV27, the J call TRBJ1-1; D perhaps matches TRBD1 (5 bases). Germline CDR1 is MNHEY and CDR2 is SMNVEV (reference sequence). The CDR3 loop spans 12 amino acids. V dropped 6 bases and J dropped 7 bases, with 12 bases sitting between them. CDR3 protein: CASSSLGGEAFF. CDR3 nucleotides: TGTGCCAGCAGCTCACTCGGGGGTGAAGCTTTCTTT.

There are a few counts of this clonotype. The chain employs TRBV7-8 and TRBJ1-6, with TRBD1 identical over 10 bases. CDR1 is SGHVS and CDR2 is FQNEAQ in the germline V gene. Trimming removed 1 base from V and 10 bases from J; junction bases left unmatched: 7. The CDR3 totals 16 residues. The CDR3 coding sequence is TGTGCCAGCAGCTTAGGGGGGACAGGGGCCCTGTCACCCCTCCACTTT. It codes for CASSLGGTGALSPLHF.

This clonotype was seen repeatedly, ten times or more. This rearrangement joins TRBV20-1 to TRBJ2-4; the D call may be TRBD1 or TRBD2 (5 bases each). Germline-derived CDR1 and CDR2 are DFQATT and SNEGSKA (reference sequence). With 0 bases removed from V and 2 bases from J, the gap between germline ends came to 11 bases. The CDR3 contains 15 residues. CDR3 sequence reads: CSARDAPGPKNIQYF. DNA of the CDR3: TGCAGTGCTAGAGATGCCCCGGGGCCCAAAAACATTCAGTACTTC.

This clonotype was seen more than once but under ten times. The rearrangement joins TRBV18 to TRBJ1-1; a weak D match, TRBD1 (5 bases). The germline V and J ends were trimmed by 9 bases and 1 base, with 12 bases remaining between them. CDR1 is KGHSH, CDR2 LQKENI, per germline. The CDR3 extends over 13 amino acids. The CDR3 region is CASSDRENTEAFF. For the CDR3, the DNA is TGTGCCAGTTCCGACAGAGAGAACACTGAAGCTTTCTTT.

This clonotype was recorded many times. V is TRBV20-1 and J is TRBJ1-5; D is unresolved. The CDR3 is 13 amino acids. Germline loops: CDR1 DFQATT, CDR2 SNEGSKA (reference sequence). V lost 3 bases, J lost 5 bases, and 11 bases lay in between. CDR3 loop: CSASVTVDQPQHF. CDR3 DNA sequence: TGCAGTGCTAGTGTGACGGTGGATCAGCCCCAGCATTTT.

This clonotype was counted a few times. This chain joins TRBV3-1 and TRBJ2-7; D not certain. Trimming took off 0 bases at V and 4 bases at J, with 10 bases between the two ends. This CDR3 contains 14 residues. The germline CDR1 and CDR2 sequences are LGHDT and YNNKEL (reference sequence). The CDR3 DNA reads TGTGCCAGCAGCCAAGATGGGCTAGTTTACGAGCAGTACTTC. It translates to CASSQDGLVYEQYF.

The chain has TRBV3-1 and TRBJ1-5; TRBD1 is a possible D gene (6 bases). CDR3 length: 14 residues. CDR1 LGHDT and CDR2 YNNKEL come from the germline V gene (reference sequence). Deletions cut 4 bases from V and 0 bases from J, with 7 bases between. CDR3 nucleotide sequence: TGTGCCAGCAGCCCGGGACATAGCAATCAGCCCCAGCATTTT. Protein product: CASSPGHSNQPQHF.

The table lists this clonotype with many counts. The J gene is TRBJ1-4, the V gene TRBV5-1, with 7 bases matching TRBD1. This CDR3 comprises 15 residues. Germline CDR1 and CDR2: SGHRS and YFSETQ. J gave up 3 bases and V 4 bases, and 6 bases lay outside the gene matches. For the CDR3, the DNA is TGCGCCAGCAGCAGTACCGGGACAGCTAATGAAAAACTGTTTTTT. It encodes CASSSTGTANEKLFF.

In its sample, this clonotype was seen a few times. The chain has TRBV28 and TRBJ1-2, with D uncertain. The CDR3 contains 12 residues. V lost 8 bases to trimming and J lost 8 bases, with 15 bases between them. Germline values: CDR1 MDHEN, CDR2 SYDVKM. The CDR3 sequence is CASADGEYGYTF. CDR3 coding DNA: TGTGCCAGCGCCGATGGGGAATACGGCTACACCTTC.